This T cell receptor beta chain was sequenced during a study of cytomegalovirus exposure and HLA in healthy donors. Study results and caveats: Accurate predictions that matched the HLA-A and HLA-B alleles of most subjects were reportedly made from TCR beta sequences. DRB1 had the most TCR associations and HLA-C the fewest, a later analysis found, with rates varying by HLA locus. Serostatus for CMV was the only available immune exposure information. TCR beta V- and J-gene trimming was later associated with a missense DCLRE1C variant.

The V gene lost 0 bases and the J gene lost 3 bases, with 12 bases spanning the gap. This CDR3 contains 16 residues. Germline CDR1 is SGHRS and CDR2 is YFSETQ. A multiplex PCR was run with 60 Vbeta primers and 13 Jbeta primers. Using immunoSEQ multiplex PCR, the repertoire was profiled, and TCRdb retains in-frame clones only, with some absent. The sample has 150,000 to 200,000 clones; roughly 80% are singletons. A remark on this clone: What it recognizes is unknown.

This rearrangement joins TRBV5-1 to TRBJ1-4; D unresolved. The sample taken for sequencing was PBMCs. The sequence derives from a woman between 50 and 59 years old in good health and CMV-seronegative. CDR3 amino acids: CASSLEVSGPNEKLFF. DNA for the CDR3: TGCGCCAGCAGCTTGGAAGTTTCTGGGCCTAATGAAAAACTGTTTTTT.